A selection of T cell receptor beta chains follows, all from one sample in a study of control samples from healthy donors and cancer patients. Produced via immunoSEQ multiplex PCR; TCRdb's table is partial and in-frame only. The sample has about 140,000 clones, about 91% seen once. Sample: blood. The source of these receptors is a man aged 18 to 30 in good health. CDR3s include the opening cysteine and the closing phenylalanine or tryptophan. A D gene is named only where the DNA matches it firmly. Clone sizes are given selectively: once, few, many, or a class where the clone is expanded.

abundance | j_gene | d_gene | v_gene | CDR3nt | CDR3aa
NA | TRBJ2-7 | TRBD1 | TRBV5-1 | TGCGCCAGCAGCCCTACCCCAGGGGGCGAGCAGTACTTC | CASSPTPGGEQYF
NA | TRBJ2-7 | NA | TRBV27 | TGTGCCAGCAGTTTATCGGGGCCCAGCTCCTACGAGCAGTACTTC | CASSLSGPSSYEQYF
NA | TRBJ2-2 | NA | TRBV24-1 | TGTGCCACCAGTGATCCCGGGACAACGGTCGCCTGGTCCGCCGGGGAGCTGTTTTTT | CATSDPGTTVAWSAGELFF
NA | TRBJ2-7 | NA | TRBV6-5 | TGTGCCAGCAGTTATGACTACAGGGGGGGTTCCGAGCAGTACTTC | CASSYDYRGGSEQYF
few | TRBJ1-1 | NA | TRBV18 | TGTGCCAGCTCACCCAGGGGGAACACTGAAGCTTTCTTT | CASSPRGNTEAFF
NA | TRBJ2-7 | NA | TRBV28 | TGTGCCAGCAGTTCCGGAAAGGTCGGGGGGCCTGGCTACGAGCAGTACTTC | CASSSGKVGGPGYEQYF
NA | TRBJ1-2 | NA | TRBV12-5 | TGTGCTAGTGGTTTCAGGTGGTTCGAGGGCTACACCTTC | CASGFRWFEGYTF
once | TRBJ2-3 | NA | TRBV7-2 | TGTGCCAGCAGCTGGTCGGGACCGGAGGCAGATACGCAGTATTTT | CASSWSGPEADTQYF
NA | TRBJ2-1 | NA | TRBV28 | TGTGCCAGCAGAGTCCGGGCCCTGAGCTCCTACAATGAGCAGTTCTTC | CASRVRALSSYNEQFF
NA | TRBJ2-7 | NA | TRBV27 | TGTGCCAGCAAGCCCGGACTCCACCTAAGCGAGCAGTACTTC | CASKPGLHLSEQYF
NA | TRBJ2-3 | TRBD1 | TRBV19 | TGTGCCAGTAGTTACGACAGGGAAGGTCGTACGCAGTATTTT | CASSYDREGRTQYF
NA | TRBJ1-5 | TRBD1 | TRBV7-8 | TGTGCCAGCAGACCGGACAGGGGGCTCGTTCAGCCCCAGCATTTT | CASRPDRGLVQPQHF
NA | TRBJ2-2 | NA | TRBV7-2 | TGTGCCAGCAGGGGGGGACCGTCCAACGGGGAGCTGTTTTTT | CASRGGPSNGELFF
NA | TRBJ2-1 | NA | TRBV4-2 | TGTGCCAGCAGCCGGGCCGGGGAGGGGGCGCATAATGAGCAGTTCTTC | CASSRAGEGAHNEQFF
NA | TRBJ1-5 | TRBD1 | TRBV6-5 | TGTGCCAGCAGGACAGGGGAACCGAATCAGCCCCAGCATTTT | CASRTGEPNQPQHF
once | TRBJ1-2 | NA | TRBV18 | TGTGCCAGCTCCCAGACAACAAACTATGGCTACACCTTC | CASSQTTNYGYTF
NA | TRBJ1-6 | TRBD1 | TRBV30 | TGTGCCTGGAGTTCCGGACAGGTTGAGGACTCCTATAATTCACCCCTCCACTTT | CAWSSGQVEDSYNSPLHF
NA | TRBJ2-7 | TRBD1 | TRBV7-7 | TGTGCTAGCAGCGCACAGGGGGGCTACGAGCAGTACTTC | CASSAQGGYEQYF
NA | TRBJ1-1 | NA | TRBV15 | TGTGCCACCTCTACATGGGACACGAACACTGAAGCTTTCTTT | CATSTWDTNTEAFF
once | TRBJ2-7 | NA | TRBV18 | TGTGCCAGCTCACCACTGGACAGCTACGAGCAGTACTTC | CASSPLDSYEQYF
NA | TRBJ2-3 | TRBD2 | TRBV3-1/TRBV3-2 | TGTGCCAGCAGCCGACGCGGGGGGCCCCGGTGGACAGATACGCAGTATTTT | CASSRRGGPRWTDTQYF
NA | TRBJ2-7 | TRBD1 | TRBV6-5 | TGTGCCAGCAGGTACCGGGACAGGGACTCCTACGAGCAGTACTTC | CASRYRDRDSYEQYF
NA | TRBJ2-4 | NA | TRBV15 | TGTGCCACCAGCAGAGATCTTGGAAACATTCAGTACTTC | CATSRDLGNIQYF
NA | TRBJ1-3 | TRBD1 | TRBV7-3 | TGTGCCAGCAGCTGGACAGGGGGTAACTCTGGAAACACCATATATTTT | CASSWTGGNSGNTIYF
once | TRBJ2-7 | TRBD2 | TRBV4-3 | TGCGCCAGCAGCCCGGGGACTAGCTCCTACGAGCAGTACTTC | CASSPGTSSYEQYF